This is a list of T cell receptor beta chains from one sample in a study of read filtering for tumor transcriptome and immune sequencing. TCRdb reanalysed the reads using MiXCR and keeps one entry per CDR3 protein. The sample comprises around 38,000 distinct CDR3 sequences, roughly 15% of which are singletons, and about 26% rests with the top ten. Sequencing used a population of CD138-negative cells sorted from bone marrow. These receptors were obtained from a donor at least 40 years old with multiple myeloma. CDR3s include the opening cysteine and the closing phenylalanine or tryptophan. D genes are given only for firm matches. Where a row states a size, it is once, few, many or the class of an expanded clone; other rows omit it.

>TRBJ2-1|.|.|TRBV5-1
CASSLVRGEQFF
TGCGCCAGCAGCTTGGTGCGGGGTGAGCAGTTCTTC
>TRBJ1-2|many|TRBD1|TRBV7-9
CASSLGDRFLDGYTF
TGTGCCAGCAGCTTAGGGGACAGGTTTCTGGATGGCTACACCTTC
>TRBJ2-1|medium-sized|TRBD1|TRBV7-9
CASKEQGNEQFF
TGTGCCAGCAAAGAACAGGGGAATGAGCAGTTCTTC
>TRBJ2-1|.|.|TRBV5-1
CASSLGPGRYNEQFF
TGCGCCAGCAGCTTGGGGCCGGGACGGTACAATGAGCAGTTCTTC
>TRBJ2-4|many|.|TRBV7-2
CASSLATIGNIQYF
TGTGCCAGCAGCTTAGCGACCATCGGAAACATTCAGTACTTC
>TRBJ2-1|medium-sized|.|TRBV20-1
CSAIPQDYYNEQFF
TGCAGTGCTATCCCGCAGGACTACTACAATGAGCAGTTCTTC
>TRBJ2-7|many|TRBD2|TRBV7-2
CASSLEVSGKTREQYF
TGTGCCAGCAGCTTGGAGGTTAGCGGGAAAACTCGCGAGCAGTACTTC
>TRBJ2-5|many|TRBD2|TRBV7-2
CASSLMVLAGAPRETQYF
TGTGCCAGCAGCTTAATGGTTCTAGCGGGAGCCCCGCGAGAGACCCAGTACTTC
>TRBJ1-4|many|.|TRBV5-1
CASSLVRGTNEKLFF
TGCGCCAGCAGCTTGGTCAGGGGTACTAATGAAAAACTGTTTTTT
>TRBJ1-2|many|.|TRBV7-9
CASSGTGFGYTF
TGTGCCAGCAGCGGAACAGGTTTCGGCTACACCTTC
>TRBJ2-1|many|TRBD2|TRBV5-1
CASSLAGTSGRNEQFF
TGCGCCAGCAGCTTGGCGGGGACTAGCGGGAGGAATGAGCAGTTCTTC
>TRBJ2-1|many|TRBD2|TRBV7-8
CASSLGGLATYNEQFF
TGTGCCAGCAGCTTAGGGGGACTAGCGACTTACAATGAGCAGTTCTTC
>TRBJ1-5|.|.|TRBV6-2/TRBV6-3
CASSYSEGMGPQHF
TGTGCCAGCAGTTACTCGGAGGGGATGGGGCCCCAGCATTTT
>TRBJ2-2|.|.|TRBV2
CASKGPAQGTGELFF
TGTGCCAGCAAGGGACCAGCCCAAGGAACCGGGGAGCTGTTTTTT